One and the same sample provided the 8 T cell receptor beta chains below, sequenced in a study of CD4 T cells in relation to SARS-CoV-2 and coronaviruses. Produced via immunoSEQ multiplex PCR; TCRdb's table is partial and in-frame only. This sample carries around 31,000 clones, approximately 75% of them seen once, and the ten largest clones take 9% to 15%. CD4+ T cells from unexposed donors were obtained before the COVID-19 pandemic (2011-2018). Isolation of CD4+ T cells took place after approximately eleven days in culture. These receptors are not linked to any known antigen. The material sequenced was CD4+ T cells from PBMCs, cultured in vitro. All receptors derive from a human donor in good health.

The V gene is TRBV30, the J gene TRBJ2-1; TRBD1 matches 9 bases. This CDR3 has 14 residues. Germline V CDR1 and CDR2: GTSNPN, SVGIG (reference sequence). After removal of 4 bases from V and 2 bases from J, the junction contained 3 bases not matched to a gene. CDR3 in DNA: TGTGCCTGGATCCGACAGGGGGCCTACAATGAGCAGTTCTTC. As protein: CAWIRQGAYNEQFF.

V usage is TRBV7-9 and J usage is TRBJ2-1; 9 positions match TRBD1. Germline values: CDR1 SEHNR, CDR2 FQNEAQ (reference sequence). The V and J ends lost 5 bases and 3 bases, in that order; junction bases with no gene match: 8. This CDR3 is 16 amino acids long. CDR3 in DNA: TGTGCCAGCAGCCTACGACAGGGGGTCCACTACAATGAGCAGTTCTTC. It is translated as CASSLRQGVHYNEQFF.

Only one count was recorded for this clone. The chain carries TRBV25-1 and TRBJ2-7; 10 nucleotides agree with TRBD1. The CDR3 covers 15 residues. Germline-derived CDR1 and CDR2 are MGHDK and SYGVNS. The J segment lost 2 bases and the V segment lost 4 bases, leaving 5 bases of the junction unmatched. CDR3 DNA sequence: TGTGCCAGCAGTGCTTCCGGGACAGGGGCCTACGAGCAGTACTTC. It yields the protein CASSASGTGAYEQYF.

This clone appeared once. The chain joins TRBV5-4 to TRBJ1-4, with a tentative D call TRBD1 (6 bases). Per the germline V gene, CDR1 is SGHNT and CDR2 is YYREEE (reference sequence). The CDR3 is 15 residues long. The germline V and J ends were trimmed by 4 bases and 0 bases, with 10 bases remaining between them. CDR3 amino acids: CASSVAGATNEKLFF. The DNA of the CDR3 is TGTGCCAGCAGCGTTGCAGGGGCAACTAATGAAAAACTGTTTTTT.

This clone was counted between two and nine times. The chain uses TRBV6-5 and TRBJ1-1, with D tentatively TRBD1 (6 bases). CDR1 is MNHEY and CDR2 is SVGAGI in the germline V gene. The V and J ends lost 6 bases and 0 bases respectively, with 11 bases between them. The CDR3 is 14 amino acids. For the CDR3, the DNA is TGTGCCAGCAGCTGGGGACAAATGAACACTGAAGCTTTCTTT. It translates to CASSWGQMNTEAFF.

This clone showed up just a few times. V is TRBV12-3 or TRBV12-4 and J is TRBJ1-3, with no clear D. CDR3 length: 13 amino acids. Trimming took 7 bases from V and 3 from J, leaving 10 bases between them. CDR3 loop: CASTRGSGNTIYF. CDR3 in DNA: TGTGCCAGCACACGGGGTAGTGGAAACACCATATATTTT.

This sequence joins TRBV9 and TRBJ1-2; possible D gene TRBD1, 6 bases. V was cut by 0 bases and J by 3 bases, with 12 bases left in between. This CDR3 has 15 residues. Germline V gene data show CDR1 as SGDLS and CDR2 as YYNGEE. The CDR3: CASSVDRGHDYGYTF. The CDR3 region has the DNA TGTGCCAGCAGCGTAGATCGGGGACACGACTATGGCTACACCTTC.

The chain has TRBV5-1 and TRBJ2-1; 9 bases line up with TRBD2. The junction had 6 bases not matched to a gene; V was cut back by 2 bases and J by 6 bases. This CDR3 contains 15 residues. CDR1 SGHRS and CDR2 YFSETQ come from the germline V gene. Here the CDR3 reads CASSLTGTSSNEQFF. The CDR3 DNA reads TGCGCCAGCAGCTTAACCGGGACTAGCAGCAATGAGCAGTTCTTC.